This entry lists 20 T cell receptor beta chains sequenced from one sample in a study of shared clonotypes between healthy human individuals. The protocol was immunoSEQ multiplex PCR, while the TCRdb copy is restricted to in-frame clones and leaves out a portion. The sample consists of about 690,000 clones, around 90% of them appearing once. Sequencing input: memory CD8+ T cells from PBMCs. Subset specified: CD45RO+ cells pooled with CCR7-negative TemRA cells. The receptors come from a man aged 18 to 29 in good health. Some clones in this sample may be carry-over from other donors' samples.

This clone has a single count. The chain joins TRBV6-1 to TRBJ2-1; the match to TRBD2 covers 7 bases. V was clipped by 3 bases and J by 6 bases; unmatched bases: 11. This CDR3 is built from 16 residues. Germline V gene data show CDR1 as MNHNS and CDR2 as SASEGT. This chain's CDR3 is CASSDVWREFLNEQFF. The CDR3 DNA reads as TGTGCCAGCAGTGACGTTTGGCGGGAGTTTCTCAATGAGCAGTTCTTC.

V gene TRBV29-1 combines with J gene TRBJ2-2; D unresolved. Trimming stripped 4 bases from V and 0 bases from J, with 6 bases between. The CDR3 sequence is 13 residues long. Per germline, CDR1 SQVTM and CDR2 ANQGSEA. CDR3 in DNA: TGCAGCGTTGGATTACCGAACACCGGGGAGCTGTTTTTT. This codes for CSVGLPNTGELFF.

The rearrangement uses TRBV4-2 and TRBJ2-7; 9 bases line up with TRBD2. Germline assignment: CDR1 LGHNA and CDR2 YNFKEQ. The CDR3 is made up of 15 amino acids. Trimming took 1 base from V and 6 from J; bases not matched to a gene: 7. The CDR3 protein is CASSQVSSGKVEQYF. The CDR3 bases are TGTGCCAGCAGCCAAGTTTCTAGCGGGAAAGTCGAGCAGTACTTC.

The J gene is TRBJ2-2, the V gene TRBV2; 7 nucleotides align to TRBD1. V trimming: 2 bases; J trimming: 0 bases; junction bases outside the gene matches: 6. The germline V gene encodes CDR1 SNHLY and CDR2 FYNNEI. This CDR3 has 17 residues. This CDR3 reads CASSEPRQGSNTGELFF. The CDR3, as DNA: TGTGCCAGCAGTGAACCACGACAGGGATCGAACACCGGGGAGCTGTTTTTT.

For the CDR3, the DNA is TGTGCCAGCAGTTTAAGGAGAGGTGGGGAGACCCAGTACTTC. This encodes CASSLRRGGETQYF. The chain employs TRBV27 and TRBJ2-5; D is unresolved. The CDR3 spans 14 residues. The germline gives CDR1 MNHEY, CDR2 SMNVEV (reference sequence). Trimming stripped 2 bases from V and 5 bases from J, with 12 bases between.

V usage is TRBV6-5 and J usage is TRBJ2-1; weak D call: TRBD2 (5 bases). The germline CDR1 and CDR2 sequences are MNHEY and SVGAGI. The length of the CDR3 is 16 residues. The V end was cut by 1 base, the J end by 0 bases, with 10 bases between. DNA of the CDR3: TGTGCCAGCAGTTACTACAGAGCGGCCTCCTACAATGAGCAGTTCTTC. Encoded protein: CASSYYRAASYNEQFF.

The rearrangement links TRBV9 to TRBJ2-2; TRBD2 matches at 9 bases. CDR3 length equals 16 residues. Germline trimming cut 4 bases from V and 5 bases from J; bases unmatched to any gene: 9. The germline CDR1 and CDR2 sequences are SGDLS and YYNGEE. This CDR3 reads CASSSSAGGLTGELFF. The CDR3 nucleotides are TGTGCCAGCAGCTCTTCAGCGGGAGGCTTGACCGGGGAGCTGTTTTTT.

V gene TRBV4-3 combines with J gene TRBJ1-3; D gene ambiguous. The CDR3 spans 17 residues. The germline V gene has CDR1 LGHNA and CDR2 YSLEER. The V gene lost 0 bases and the J gene lost 4 bases, with 16 bases spanning the gap. The CDR3 DNA sequence: TGCGCCAGCAGCCAAGATGTTAGGGTTGGTACGGGAAACACCATATATTTT. It yields the protein CASSQDVRVGTGNTIYF.

The J gene is TRBJ2-7, the V gene TRBV5-1; TRBD2 matches 9 bases. CDR3 length: 15 amino acids. J lost 0 bases, V lost 4 bases, and 5 bases had no gene match. In germline, CDR1 is SGHRS, CDR2 YFSETQ. CDR3 amino acids: CASSMTSGISYEQYF. The CDR3 DNA reads as TGCGCCAGCAGCATGACTAGCGGTATCTCCTACGAGCAGTACTTC.

V gene TRBV28 combines with J gene TRBJ2-5, with TRBD2 identical over 7 bases. V lost 7 bases to trimming and J lost 5 bases; unmatched junction nucleotides: 13. CDR1 and CDR2 from the germline V gene are MDHEN and SYDVKM. CDR3 length: 15 residues. The CDR3 protein is CASTYGRGFAETQYF. The CDR3 DNA reads TGTGCCAGCACCTACGGGCGGGGGTTTGCGGAGACCCAGTACTTC. Full variable domain (rest looked up from reference TRBV28 and TRBJ2-5): DVKVTQSSRYLVKRTGEKVFLECVQDMDHENMFWYRQDPGLGLRLIYFSYDVKMKEKGDIPEGYSVSREKKERFSLILESASTNQTSMYLCASTYGRGFAETQYFGPGTRLLVL.

This clone is a singleton in its sample. The CDR3 DNA sequence: TGTGCCAGCAGCTTTCTCGGCCCACCGGGTGAGCAGTTCTTC. The encoded protein is CASSFLGPPGEQFF. This chain uses TRBV7-9 with TRBJ2-1, with D unclear. The CDR3 sequence is 14 residues long. The V end lost 3 bases, the J end lost 9 bases, and 15 bases lay between the germline ends. Germline CDR1 is SEHNR and CDR2 is FQNEAQ (reference sequence).

The chain links TRBV4-3 to TRBJ2-1; D may be TRBD2 (5 bases). Germline loops: CDR1 LGHNA, CDR2 YSLEER. CDR3 length: 15 residues. Trimming took off 0 bases at V and 9 bases at J, with 15 bases between the two ends. CDR3 bases: TGCGCCAGCAGCCAAGACTACCAGCTAGCCGGTGAGCAGTTCTTC. Translated, it gives CASSQDYQLAGEQFF.

The J gene is TRBJ2-7, the V gene TRBV7-9, with D possibly matching TRBD2 (6 bases). CDR3 length: 14 residues. The V and J ends lost 1 base and 2 bases respectively, with 9 bases between them. Germline CDR1 is SEHNR and CDR2 is FQNEAQ (reference sequence). CDR3 protein: CASSLGGLPYEQYF. The CDR3 DNA is TGTGCCAGCAGCTTAGGGGGACTTCCCTACGAGCAGTACTTC.

The genes are TRBV2 and TRBJ2-7; D tentatively fits TRBD1 or TRBD2 (5 bases each). The CDR3 sequence is 15 residues long. CDR1 and CDR2 from the germline V gene are SNHLY and FYNNEI. V was cut by 2 bases and J by 3 bases, with 14 bases left in between. The CDR3 nucleotides are TGTGCCAGCAGTGAAAGTCCGGGGCCCGGCTACGAGCAGTACTTC. It codes for CASSESPGPGYEQYF.

This clone was found once. The chain carries TRBV28 and TRBJ2-7; TRBD1 aligns across 7 bases. V shed 6 bases, J shed 2 bases, and the junction held 10 bases outside the gene matches. Looked up from germline, CDR1 is MDHEN and CDR2 is SYDVKM. This CDR3 is 15 amino acids long. CDR3 DNA: TGTGCCAGCAGCCCAGGGGGTGGGGTCGCCTACGAGCAGTACTTC. Protein: CASSPGGGVAYEQYF.

V is TRBV13 and J is TRBJ1-5; D may be TRBD1 (5 bases). V was pared by 5 bases and J by 2 bases, with 19 bases between. This CDR3 spans 17 amino acids. Per the germline V gene, CDR1 is PRHDT and CDR2 is FYEKMQ (reference sequence). CDR3 nucleotide sequence: TGTGCCAGCAGCCCAGGCGGGGGTCAGGGACGCAATCAGCCCCAGCATTTT. Encoded protein: CASSPGGGQGRNQPQHF. The full variable domain, with the rest looked up from reference TRBV13 and TRBJ1-5, is AAGVIQSPRHLIKEKRETATLKCYPIPRHDTVYWYQQGPGQDPQFLISFYEKMQSDKGSIPDRFSAQQFSDYHSELNMSSLELGDSALYFCASSPGGGQGRNQPQHFGDGTRLSIL.

The DNA for the CDR3 is TGCGCCAGCAGCTTGGCGGGGGCCAGCCAAGAGACCCAGTACTTC. Translated: CASSLAGASQETQYF. The chain combines TRBV5-1 with TRBJ2-5, with D perhaps TRBD1 or TRBD2 (6 bases each). The germline CDR1 and CDR2 sequences are SGHRS and YFSETQ. The CDR3 covers 15 residues. V gave up 0 bases and J gave up 1 base, with 10 bases separating them. The whole variable domain, filled in from reference TRBV5-1 and TRBJ2-5, reads KAGVTQTPRYLIKTRGQQVTLSCSPISGHRSVSWYQQTPGQGLQFLFEYFSETQRNKGNFPGRFSGRQFSNSRSEMNVSTLELGDSALYLCASSLAGASQETQYFGPGTRLLVL.

The chain employs TRBV7-3 and TRBJ1-1; D unresolved. The V gene lost 1 base and the J gene lost 1 base, with 4 bases spanning the gap. This CDR3 is 13 amino acids long. CDR1 SGHTA and CDR2 FQGTGA come from the germline V gene. The CDR3 sequence: CASSLNRNTEAFF. CDR3 DNA sequence: TGTGCCAGCAGCTTAAATCGGAACACTGAAGCTTTCTTT.

J is TRBJ2-5 and V is TRBV27; 8 bases are a match to TRBD1. This CDR3 contains 17 residues. The V gene end was trimmed by 4 bases and the J gene end by 4 bases; junction bases not matched to a gene: 14. Germline V gene sequence: CDR1 MNHEY, CDR2 SMNVEV (reference sequence). The CDR3 loop reads CASSSYPPTGEVETQYF. CDR3 coding DNA: TGTGCCAGCAGTTCGTACCCACCGACAGGGGAGGTAGAGACCCAGTACTTC.

The chain employs TRBV29-1 and TRBJ2-6; perhaps TRBD1 as D (6 bases). Trimming shortened V by 2 bases and J by 0 bases, and 20 bases separated the two germline ends. This CDR3 is built from 19 residues. Germline V gene data show CDR1 as SQVTM and CDR2 as ANQGSEA. Here the CDR3 reads CSVELRDKSSISGANVLTF. As DNA, the CDR3 is TGCAGCGTTGAATTGAGGGACAAAAGCTCTATCTCTGGGGCCAACGTCCTGACTTTC.